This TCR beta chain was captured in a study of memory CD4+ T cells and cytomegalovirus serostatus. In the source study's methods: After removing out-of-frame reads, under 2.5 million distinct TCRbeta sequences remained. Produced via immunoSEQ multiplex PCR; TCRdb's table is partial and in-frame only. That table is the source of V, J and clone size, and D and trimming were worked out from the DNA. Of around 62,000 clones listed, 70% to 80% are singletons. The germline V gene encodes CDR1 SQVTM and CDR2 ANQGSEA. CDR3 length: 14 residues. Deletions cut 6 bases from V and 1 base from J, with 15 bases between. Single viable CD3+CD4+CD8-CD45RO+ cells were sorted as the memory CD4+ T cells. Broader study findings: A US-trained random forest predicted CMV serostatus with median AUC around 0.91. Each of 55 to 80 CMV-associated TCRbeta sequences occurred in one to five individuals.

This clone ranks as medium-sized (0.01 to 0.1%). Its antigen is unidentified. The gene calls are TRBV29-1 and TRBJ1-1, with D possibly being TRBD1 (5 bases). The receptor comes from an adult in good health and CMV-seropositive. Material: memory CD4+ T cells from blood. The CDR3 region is CSVAGGASNTEAFF. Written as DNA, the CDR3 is TGCAGCGTCGCCGGTGGGGCTTCGAACACTGAAGCTTTCTTT.